The text below deals with one T cell receptor (beta chain). Its antigen is not identified. One junction end disagrees with the germline gene, perhaps due to a read error. The study, taken as a whole, reports: Tumor memory CD4+ T cell TCR gene usage was found to cluster with blood and lymph node memory CD4+ cells and with lymph node naive CD4+ cells.

The germline V gene encodes CDR1 SGHTA and CDR2 FQGNSA. The CDR3 is 14 amino acids. MiXCR, applied by TCRdb to the 5' RACE reads, yields one record per CDR3 protein. Among about 32,000 distinct CDR3 sequences listed, approximately 24% were seen once. The specimen sequenced was memory CD4+ T cells sorted from blood. Subset noted: memory CD4+ T cells, CD4+CD45RO+CD25-. The chain uses TRBV7-2 and TRBJ1-2; D remains unclear. This TCR was sampled from a female donor with breast cancer. CDR3 DNA: TGTACCAGCAGCTCGGACGGCCTGTTGGGCGGCTACACCTTT. Amino acids: CTSSSDGLLGGYTF. The entire variable domain, with the rest obtained from reference TRBV7-2 and TRBJ1-2, is as follows: GAGVSQSPSNKVTEKGKDVELRCDPISGHTALYWYRQSLGQGLEFLIYFQGNSAPDKSGLPSDRFSAERTGGSVSTLTIQRTQQEDSAVYLCTSSSDGLLGGYTFGSGTRLTVV.